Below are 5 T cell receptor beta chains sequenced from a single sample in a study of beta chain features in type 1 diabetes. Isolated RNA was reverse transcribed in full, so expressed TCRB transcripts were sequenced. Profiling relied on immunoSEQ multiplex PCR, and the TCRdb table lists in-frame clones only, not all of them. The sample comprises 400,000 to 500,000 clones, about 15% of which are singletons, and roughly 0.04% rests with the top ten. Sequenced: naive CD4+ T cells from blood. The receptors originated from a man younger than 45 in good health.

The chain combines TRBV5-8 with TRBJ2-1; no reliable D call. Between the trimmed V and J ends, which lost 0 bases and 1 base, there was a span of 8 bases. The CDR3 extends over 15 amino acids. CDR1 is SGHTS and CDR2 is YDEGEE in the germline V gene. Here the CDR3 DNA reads TGTGCCAGCAGCTTGGCGGTGATATCCTACAATGAGCAGTTCTTC. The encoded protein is CASSLAVISYNEQFF.

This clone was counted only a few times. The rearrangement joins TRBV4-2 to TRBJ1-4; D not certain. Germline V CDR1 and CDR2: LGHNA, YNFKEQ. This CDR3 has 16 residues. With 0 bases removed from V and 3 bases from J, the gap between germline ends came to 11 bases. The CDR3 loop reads CASSQEPRVANEKLFF. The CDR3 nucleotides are TGTGCCAGCAGCCAAGAACCGAGGGTTGCTAATGAAAAACTGTTTTTT.

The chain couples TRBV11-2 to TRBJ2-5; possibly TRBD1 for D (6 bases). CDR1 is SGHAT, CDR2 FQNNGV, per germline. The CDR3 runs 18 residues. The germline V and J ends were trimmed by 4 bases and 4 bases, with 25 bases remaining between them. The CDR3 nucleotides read TGTGCCAGCAGCTCCTTAGGGGGTTCACTGGCGAGAGGAGAGACCCAGTACTTC. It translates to CASSSLGGSLARGETQYF.

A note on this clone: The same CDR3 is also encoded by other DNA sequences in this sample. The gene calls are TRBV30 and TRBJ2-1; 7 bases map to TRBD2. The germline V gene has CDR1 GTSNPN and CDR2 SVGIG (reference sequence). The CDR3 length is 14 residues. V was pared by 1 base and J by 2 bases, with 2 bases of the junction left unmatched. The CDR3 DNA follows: TGTGCCTGGAGTGCCCTAGCGGCCTACAATGAGCAGTTCTTC. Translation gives CAWSALAAYNEQFF.

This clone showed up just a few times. CDR3 nucleotides: TGCAGCGTTAAATATGGTCCCTCCTATGGCTACACCTTC. It yields the protein CSVKYGPSYGYTF. The genes are TRBV29-1 and TRBJ1-2; D uncertain. Looked up from germline, CDR1 is SQVTM and CDR2 is ANQGSEA. With 5 bases removed from V and 4 bases from J, the gap between germline ends came to 14 bases. This CDR3 is built from 13 residues.